Shown below are 18 T cell receptor beta chains from a single sample sequenced in a study of blood T cell repertoires in COVID-19. Clones were sequenced by immunoSEQ multiplex PCR, and TCRdb holds only the in-frame ones, with some missing. The table has over 85,000 clones, roughly 88% seen once. The sample consisted of peripheral blood. The receptors were gathered from a human donor in a cohort sampled during active COVID-19.

This clone was observed once. This rearrangement joins TRBV6-6 to TRBJ2-7; the match to TRBD2 covers 8 bases. The CDR3 has 14 residues. The ends lost 2 bases at V and 6 bases at J; junction bases unmatched: 6. From germline, CDR1 is MNHNY and CDR2 SVGAGI (reference sequence). The CDR3 nucleotides are TGTGCCAGCAGTTACGACGCGGGAGGCAGCGAGCAGTACTTC. Protein: CASSYDAGGSEQYF.

The V and J genes are TRBV2 and TRBJ1-1, with 8 positions matching TRBD1. CDR3 size: 16 residues. Germline V lookup: CDR1 SNHLY, CDR2 FYNNEI. V shed 4 bases and J 1 base; nucleotides not matched to a gene: 8. Here the CDR3 reads CASSAQGARTNTEAFF. CDR3 DNA sequence: TGTGCCAGCAGTGCCCAGGGGGCACGGACGAACACTGAAGCTTTCTTT.

This chain links TRBV19 with TRBJ1-2, with D hard to call. Germline V CDR1 and CDR2: LNHDA, SQIVND (reference sequence). The germline V and J ends were trimmed by 3 bases and 6 bases, with 11 bases remaining between them. This CDR3 contains 13 residues. The CDR3 DNA is TGTGCCAGTAGTATGAACAGCTTAAATGGCTACACCTTC. Translating it yields CASSMNSLNGYTF.

This chain connects TRBV10-3 to TRBJ2-7; TRBD2 matches 12 bases. CDR3 length: 16 amino acids. V lost 0 bases to trimming and J lost 6 bases; unmatched junction nucleotides: 6. Germline CDR1 reads ENHRY; CDR2 reads SYGVKD. The CDR3 DNA reads as TGTGCCATCAGTGAGTCGGGCAAACTAGCGGGAGGCGAGCAGTACTTC. Translation gives CAISESGKLAGGEQYF.

V and J are TRBV6-6 and TRBJ2-5, with unresolved D. This CDR3 region has 12 residues. Trimming stripped 5 bases from V and 5 bases from J, with 9 bases between. The germline gives CDR1 MNHNY, CDR2 SVGAGI (reference sequence). CDR3 residues: CASSPPSETQYF. The CDR3 bases are TGTGCCAGCAGTCCCCCGAGTGAGACCCAGTACTTC.

The J gene is TRBJ2-3, the V gene TRBV6-2 or TRBV6-3; 9 positions agree with TRBD2. The junction had 6 bases not matched to a gene; V was cut back by 2 bases and J by 3 bases. Germline CDR1 MNHEY, CDR2 SVGEGT. CDR3 size: 16 residues. CDR3 sequence (DNA): TGTGCCAGCAGTTACGGGATCCTAGCGGGAACAGATACGCAGTATTTT. Protein: CASSYGILAGTDTQYF.

The count of this clone is one. This rearrangement joins TRBV18 to TRBJ1-6; D gene ambiguous. This CDR3 comprises 14 residues. Germline V gene lookup returns CDR1 KGHSH and CDR2 LQKENI. The V and J ends lost 6 bases and 9 bases respectively, with 15 bases between them. CDR3: CASSPSPGGSPLHF. CDR3 DNA: TGTGCCAGCTCGCCTAGCCCGGGTGGTTCACCCCTCCACTTT.

V and J are TRBV12-3 or TRBV12-4 and TRBJ2-2; TRBD1 aligns across 7 bases. V trimming: 5 bases; J trimming: 12 bases; junction bases outside the gene matches: 6. The CDR3 is 12 amino acids. CDR3 bases: TGTGCCAGCAGTGTAACGACAGGGAAGCTGTTTTTT. Residues: CASSVTTGKLFF.

The chain links TRBV14 to TRBJ1-3; 8 bases are shared with TRBD1. The CDR3 covers 17 residues. J lost 0 bases, V lost 1 base, and 5 bases had no gene match. CDR1 is SGHDN, CDR2 FVKESK, per germline. Here the CDR3 reads CASSQGGQGYSGNTIYF. The DNA of the CDR3 is TGTGCCAGCAGCCAAGGAGGACAGGGCTACTCTGGAAACACCATATATTTT.

V gene TRBV5-1 combines with J gene TRBJ2-7, with TRBD2 matching 7 bases. CDR3 length equals 14 residues. J lost 2 bases, V lost 4 bases, and 6 bases had no gene match. Germline values: CDR1 SGHRS, CDR2 YFSETQ. CDR3 in amino acids: CASSKTSPTYEQYF. The CDR3 DNA is TGCGCCAGCAGCAAGACTAGCCCTACCTACGAGCAGTACTTC.

The chain joins TRBV7-3 to TRBJ1-4, with D tentatively TRBD1 (5 bases). The V end was cut by 2 bases, the J end by 0 bases, with 22 bases between. The germline CDR1 and CDR2 sequences are SGHTA and FQGTGA. The length of the CDR3 is 20 residues. CDR3 residues: CASSLYGAGLSLATNEKLFF. CDR3 bases: TGTGCCAGCAGCTTATATGGGGCAGGGTTGTCCCTTGCAACTAATGAAAAACTGTTTTTT.

The J gene is TRBJ1-1, the V gene TRBV11-2, with 9 nucleotides matching TRBD1. The CDR3 runs 16 residues. From germline, CDR1 is SGHAT and CDR2 FQNNGV. V lost 4 bases to trimming and J lost 10 bases; unmatched junction nucleotides: 16. CDR3 nucleotide sequence: TGTGCCAGCAGCTCCGAAAGTAGGACAGGGGCGAAGTCAGCTTTCTTT. It encodes CASSSESRTGAKSAFF.

This chain links TRBV5-1 with TRBJ2-1; possibly TRBD2 for D (6 bases). The germline V and J ends were trimmed by 0 bases and 8 bases, with 12 bases remaining between them. The CDR3 has 14 residues. Germline V gene lookup returns CDR1 SGHRS and CDR2 YFSETQ. In DNA, the CDR3 is TGCGCCAGCAGCTTGGTGTTCGGGGGTGATGAGCAGTTCTTC. Translated, it gives CASSLVFGGDEQFF.

This chain joins TRBV18 and TRBJ2-7; 9 bases agree with TRBD1. The V gene's germline CDR1 is KGHSH and CDR2 LQKENI. CDR3 length: 15 residues. V shed 3 bases, J shed 6 bases, and the junction held 9 bases outside the gene matches. The CDR3 region is CASSPVSGQGVEQYF. The CDR3 DNA follows: TGTGCCAGCTCACCTGTATCGGGACAGGGAGTCGAGCAGTACTTC.

This chain links TRBV9 with TRBJ2-7; 8 nucleotides agree with TRBD1. The ends lost 3 bases at V and 1 base at J; junction bases unmatched: 6. CDR3 length: 15 amino acids. Germline V CDR1 and CDR2: SGDLS, YYNGEE. CDR3 region: CASSAYGTGSYEQYF. The CDR3 DNA reads TGTGCCAGCAGCGCTTACGGGACAGGTTCCTACGAGCAGTACTTC.

This chain links TRBV28 with TRBJ1-1; the D is unclear. The CDR3 sequence is 12 residues long. V dropped 2 bases and J dropped 4 bases, with 5 bases sitting between them. Germline-derived CDR1 and CDR2 are MDHEN and SYDVKM. The CDR3 sequence is CASSLEVTEAFF. The CDR3 region has the DNA TGTGCCAGCAGTTTAGAGGTCACTGAAGCTTTCTTT.

The chain couples TRBV29-1 to TRBJ2-7; 8 nucleotides agree with TRBD1. Trimming took 5 bases from V and 5 from J; bases not matched to a gene: 2. CDR1 is SQVTM, CDR2 ANQGSEA, per germline. There are 11 residues in the CDR3. The CDR3 nucleotides read TGCAGCGTTCTACAGGGGGACGAGCAGTACTTC. Its translation: CSVLQGDEQYF.

V and J are TRBV15 and TRBJ2-1; 7 bases align to TRBD1. With 2 bases clipped from V and 8 bases from J, the junction kept 3 bases outside the gene matches. The CDR3 covers 13 residues. Germline V gene lookup returns CDR1 LNHNV and CDR2 YYDKDF (reference sequence). The CDR3 nucleotides are TGTGCCACCAGCAGAAACAGGGGCCATGAGCAGTTCTTC. It translates to CATSRNRGHEQFF.